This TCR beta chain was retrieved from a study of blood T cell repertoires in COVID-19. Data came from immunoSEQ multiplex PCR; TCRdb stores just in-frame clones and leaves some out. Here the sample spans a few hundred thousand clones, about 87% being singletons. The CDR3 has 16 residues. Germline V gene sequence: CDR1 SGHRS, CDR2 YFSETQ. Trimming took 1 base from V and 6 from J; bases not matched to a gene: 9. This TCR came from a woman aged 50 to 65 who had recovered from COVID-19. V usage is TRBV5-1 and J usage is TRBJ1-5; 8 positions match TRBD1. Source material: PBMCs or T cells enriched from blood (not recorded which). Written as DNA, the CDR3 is TGCGCCAGCAGCTTGTATCCGGACAGGGAGGGTCAGCCCCAGCATTTT. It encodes CASSLYPDREGQPQHF.